The 21 T cell receptor beta chains in this list originate from one sample, sequenced in a study of cytomegalovirus exposure and HLA in healthy donors. Sequenced by immunoSEQ multiplex PCR; TCRdb stores in-frame clones only, minus some. The table includes roughly 120,000 clones, roughly 84% detected once. Sequenced input: PBMCs. Receptors originate from a woman in her twenties or thirties in good health and CMV-seronegative.

The V and J genes are TRBV10-2 and TRBJ2-1, with 9 bases aligning to TRBD1. The CDR3 is made up of 16 amino acids. The junction had 14 bases not matched to a gene; V was cut back by 8 bases and J by 6 bases. Germline CDR1 and CDR2: WSHSY and SAAADI. Here the CDR3 reads CASFNRQGTGSNEQFF. DNA of the CDR3: TGCGCCAGCTTCAACCGGCAGGGGACAGGGTCCAATGAGCAGTTCTTC.

This clone showed up just once. This chain joins TRBV21-1 and TRBJ1-1; TRBD1 reflects the table's D call only, with no check against the DNA. TRBV21-1 is shown as a pseudogene. This CDR3 is built from 15 residues. CDR3 in amino acids: CASSSPGTGGPEAFF. CDR3 nucleotides: TGTGCCAGCAGCAGTCCCGGGACAGGGGGCCCTGAAGCTTTCTTT.

The genes are TRBV4-3 and TRBJ2-1; 8 bases are shared with TRBD2. Losses at the gene ends were 3 bases for V and 5 bases for J; bases not matched to a gene: 12. The CDR3 consists of 17 residues. CDR1 is LGHNA and CDR2 is YSLEER in the germline V gene. CDR3 nucleotides: TGCGCCAGCAGCCAGGGCCTCGGGGGGGCTAAGAACAATGAGCAGTTCTTC. It translates to CASSQGLGGAKNNEQFF.

The rearrangement joins TRBV19 to TRBJ1-6; a weak D match, TRBD1 (6 bases). Between the trimmed V and J ends, which lost 8 bases and 8 bases, there was a span of 22 bases. In germline, CDR1 is LNHDA, CDR2 SQIVND (reference sequence). The CDR3 loop spans 16 amino acids. CDR3 amino acids: CASDRDTKLADSPLHF. The CDR3 DNA reads as TGTGCCAGTGACCGGGACACAAAACTGGCGGATTCACCCCTCCACTTT.

This clone occurred once. The rearrangement joins TRBV4-2 to TRBJ2-5; TRBD2 matches 15 bases. Per the germline V gene, CDR1 is LGHNA and CDR2 is YNFKEQ. V lost 4 bases and J lost 5; bases outside the gene matches: 11. The CDR3 is 18 residues long. Here the CDR3 reads CASSLLIGLAGGSETQYF. The CDR3 nucleotides are TGTGCCAGCAGCCTACTCATCGGACTAGCGGGGGGGTCGGAGACCCAGTACTTC.

The J gene is TRBJ1-5, the V gene TRBV7-9, with D unclear. V was trimmed by 2 bases and J by 2 bases, leaving 4 bases between them. The CDR3 covers 13 residues. Germline CDR1 and CDR2: SEHNR and FQNEAQ (reference sequence). The chain's CDR3 is CASSLFGNQPQHF. The CDR3 DNA reads as TGTGCCAGCAGCTTATTCGGCAATCAGCCCCAGCATTTT.

This clone has only a few counts. This sequence joins TRBV15 and TRBJ1-6; the match to TRBD1 covers 7 bases. Germline V lookup: CDR1 LNHNV, CDR2 YYDKDF (reference sequence). The J segment lost 4 bases and the V segment lost 3 bases, leaving 3 bases of the junction unmatched. The CDR3 totals 15 residues. The CDR3 DNA sequence: TGTGCCACCAGCAGGGTCAGGGGGTATAATTCACCCCTCCACTTT. Its protein is CATSRVRGYNSPLHF.

The chain couples TRBV10-3 to TRBJ2-7; D is perhaps TRBD2 (7 bases). The CDR3 has 14 residues. Trimming removed 2 bases at V and 0 bases at J, with 8 bases between. Germline V gene sequence: CDR1 ENHRY, CDR2 SYGVKD. CDR3: CAISEAGASYEQYF. In nucleotides, the CDR3 is TGTGCCATCAGTGAGGCGGGGGCCTCCTACGAGCAGTACTTC.

J is TRBJ1-3 and V is TRBV5-1; the D gene is possibly TRBD1 (6 bases). The V and J ends lost 0 bases and 0 bases respectively, with 10 bases between them. The CDR3 runs 16 residues. Germline V gene sequence: CDR1 SGHRS, CDR2 YFSETQ. CDR3 nucleotide sequence: TGCGCCAGCAGCTTGGGGACAGTGCACTCTGGAAACACCATATATTTT. As protein: CASSLGTVHSGNTIYF.

This clone appeared a single time. The CDR3: CASGHPERGLGNQPQHF. For the CDR3, the DNA is TGTGCCAGTGGACACCCCGAAAGGGGGCTAGGGAATCAGCCCCAGCATTTT. The genes are TRBV19 and TRBJ1-5; 7 bases are a match to TRBD1. This CDR3 is built from 17 residues. With V trimmed by 8 bases and J by 4 bases, 17 bases remained unmatched. CDR1 is LNHDA, CDR2 SQIVND, per germline (reference sequence).

This chain connects TRBV16 to TRBJ1-5; possibly TRBD1 for D (6 bases). In germline, CDR1 is KGHSY, CDR2 FQNENV. The CDR3 runs to 13 residues. Trimming removed 2 bases from V and 7 bases from J, with 9 bases in between. The CDR3 DNA follows: TGTGCCAGCAGCCAACCGACAGGACAGCCCCAGCATTTT. Protein sequence: CASSQPTGQPQHF.

CDR3 sequence: CASSLAGHTEAFF. In DNA, the CDR3 is TGTGCCAGCAGCTTGGCAGGGCACACTGAAGCTTTCTTT. The chain is built from TRBV7-8 and TRBJ1-1; D is possibly TRBD1 (5 bases). This CDR3 contains 13 residues. Deletions cut 3 bases from V and 3 bases from J, with 8 bases between. Germline CDR1 SGHVS, CDR2 FQNEAQ.

V usage is TRBV19 and J usage is TRBJ2-3; TRBD2 agrees at 9 bases. Germline lookup yields CDR1 LNHDA and CDR2 SQIVND (reference sequence). The V segment lost 5 bases and the J segment 5 bases; nucleotides outside the gene matches: 11. The CDR3 loop spans 16 amino acids. CDR3 sequence: CASSYRTSAAGDTQYF. Written as DNA, the CDR3 is TGTGCCAGTAGTTACAGGACTAGCGCGGCGGGAGATACGCAGTATTTT. The complete variable domain, with remaining parts taken from reference TRBV19 and TRBJ2-3, reads DGGITQSPKYLFRKEGQNVTLSCEQNLNHDAMYWYRQDPGQGLRLIYYSQIVNDFQKGDIAEGYSVSREKKESFPLTVTSAQKNPTAFYLCASSYRTSAAGDTQYFGPGTRLTVL.

The rearrangement joins TRBV27 to TRBJ1-2, with D tentatively TRBD1 (6 bases). Germline V gives CDR1 MNHEY, CDR2 SMNVEV (reference sequence). The CDR3 loop spans 14 amino acids. Between the trimmed V and J ends, which lost 6 bases and 2 bases, there was a span of 13 bases. Written as DNA, the CDR3 is TGTGCCAGCAGCCCCCAGGGGACCAACTATGGCTACACCTTC. Its translation is CASSPQGTNYGYTF.

The chain joins TRBV9 to TRBJ1-2; D might be TRBD1 (6 bases). CDR3 size: 17 residues. V was clipped by 0 bases and J by 3 bases, with 18 bases between them. The germline V gene has CDR1 SGDLS and CDR2 YYNGEE. This chain's CDR3 is CASSVAIGSQGDYGYTF. The CDR3, as DNA: TGTGCCAGCAGCGTAGCTATAGGGTCACAGGGTGACTATGGCTACACCTTC.

The V call is TRBV11-2, the J call TRBJ2-3; TRBD2 matches 12 bases. Germline-derived CDR1 and CDR2 are SGHAT and FQNNGV. This CDR3 has 18 amino acids. V was pared by 5 bases and J by 2 bases, with 11 bases of the junction left unmatched. CDR3 nucleotides: TGTGCCAGCAGCCCTTGGACTAGCGGGGTACAAAACACAGATACGCAGTATTTT. Protein sequence: CASSPWTSGVQNTDTQYF.

This chain links TRBV9 with TRBJ2-3, with D possibly being TRBD2 (6 bases). This CDR3 is 12 amino acids long. Germline V lookup: CDR1 SGDLS, CDR2 YYNGEE. Trimming removed 7 bases from V and 4 bases from J, with 10 bases in between. The CDR3: CASLPGADTQYF. The CDR3 bases are TGTGCCAGCTTACCGGGGGCAGATACGCAGTATTTT.

The rearrangement uses TRBV5-6 and TRBJ2-7, with TRBD2 as a possible D gene (7 bases). Per germline, CDR1 SGHDT and CDR2 YYEEEE. This CDR3 comprises 15 residues. Trimming took off 3 bases at V and 3 bases at J, with 16 bases between the two ends. This CDR3 reads CASSSPGGGGYEQYF. CDR3 nucleotides: TGTGCCAGCAGCTCGCCCGGAGGGGGGGGCTACGAGCAGTACTTC. The complete variable domain, with remaining parts taken from reference TRBV5-6 and TRBJ2-7, reads DAGVTQSPTHLIKTRGQQVTLRCSPKSGHDTVSWYQQALGQGPQFIFQYYEEEERQRGNFPDRFSGHQFPNYSSELNVNALLLGDSALYLCASSSPGGGGYEQYFGPGTRLTVT.

V gene TRBV30 combines with J gene TRBJ1-1, with D hard to call. In germline, CDR1 is GTSNPN, CDR2 SVGIG (reference sequence). The CDR3 extends over 15 amino acids. V was cut by 2 bases and J by 4 bases, with 17 bases left in between. The CDR3 region has the DNA TGTGCCTGGAGTTTAAGAGGGTCCACATTCACTGAAGCTTTCTTT. As protein: CAWSLRGSTFTEAFF.

The chain joins TRBV7-2 to TRBJ1-5, with D perhaps matching TRBD1 (6 bases). There are 13 residues in the CDR3. Trimming took 6 bases from V and 4 from J, leaving 10 bases between them. Germline-derived CDR1 and CDR2 are SGHTA and FQGNSA. As DNA, the CDR3 is TGTGCCAGCAGACAGGGAATTAATCAGCCCCAGCATTTT. Protein sequence: CASRQGINQPQHF.

The chain is built from TRBV6-5 and TRBJ2-1; D is perhaps TRBD1 (5 bases). Germline CDR1 and CDR2: MNHEY and SVGAGI. Trimming cost V 8 bases and J 6 bases, with 8 bases left between them. The CDR3 totals 11 residues. The CDR3 coding sequence is TGTGCCAGCCATAGGGGCAATGAGCAGTTCTTC. It translates to CASHRGNEQFF.